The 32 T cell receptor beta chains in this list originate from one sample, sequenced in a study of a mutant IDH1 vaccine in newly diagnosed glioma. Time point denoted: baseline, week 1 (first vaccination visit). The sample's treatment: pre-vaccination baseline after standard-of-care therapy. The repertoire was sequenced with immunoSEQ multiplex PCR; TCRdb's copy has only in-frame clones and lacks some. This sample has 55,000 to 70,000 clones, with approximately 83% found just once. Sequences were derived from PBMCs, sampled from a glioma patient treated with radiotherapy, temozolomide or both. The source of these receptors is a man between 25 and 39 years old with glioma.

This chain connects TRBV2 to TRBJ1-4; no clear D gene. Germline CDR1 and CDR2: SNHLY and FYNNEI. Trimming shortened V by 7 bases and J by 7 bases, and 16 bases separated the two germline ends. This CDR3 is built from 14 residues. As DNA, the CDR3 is TGTGCCAGCAAGGCTCCGGGAGGACGTGAAAAACTGTTTTTT. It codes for CASKAPGGREKLFF.

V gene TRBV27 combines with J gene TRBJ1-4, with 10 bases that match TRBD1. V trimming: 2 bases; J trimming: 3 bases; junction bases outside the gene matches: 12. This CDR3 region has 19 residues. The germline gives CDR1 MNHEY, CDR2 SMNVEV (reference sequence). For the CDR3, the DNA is TGTGCCAGCAGTTTAACCCCCCGGGACAGGGGTAGTGCTAATGAAAAACTGTTTTTT. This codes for CASSLTPRDRGSANEKLFF.

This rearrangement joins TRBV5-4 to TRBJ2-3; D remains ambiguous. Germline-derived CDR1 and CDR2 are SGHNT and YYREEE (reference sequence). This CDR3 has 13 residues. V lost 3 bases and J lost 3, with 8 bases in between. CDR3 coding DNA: TGTGCCAGCAGCTCCCTACCTACAGATACGCAGTATTTT. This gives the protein CASSSLPTDTQYF.

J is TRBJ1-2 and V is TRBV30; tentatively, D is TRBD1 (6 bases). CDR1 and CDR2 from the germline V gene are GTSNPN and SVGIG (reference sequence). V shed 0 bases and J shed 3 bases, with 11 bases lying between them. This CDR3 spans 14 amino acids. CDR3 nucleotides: TGTGCCTGGAGTGTACCCGGGGGCGACTATGGCTACACCTTC. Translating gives CAWSVPGGDYGYTF.

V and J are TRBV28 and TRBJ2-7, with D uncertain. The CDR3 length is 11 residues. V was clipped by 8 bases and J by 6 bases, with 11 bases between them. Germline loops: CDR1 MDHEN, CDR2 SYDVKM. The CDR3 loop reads CASRTRSEQYF. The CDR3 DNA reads TGTGCCAGCCGTACCAGGAGCGAGCAGTACTTC.

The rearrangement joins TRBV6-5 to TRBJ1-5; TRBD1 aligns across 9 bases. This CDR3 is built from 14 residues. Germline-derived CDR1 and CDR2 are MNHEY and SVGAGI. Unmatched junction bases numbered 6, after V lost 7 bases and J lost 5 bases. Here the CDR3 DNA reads TGTGCCAGCATTGTTAGACAGGGGGATCAGCCCCAGCATTTT. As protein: CASIVRQGDQPQHF.

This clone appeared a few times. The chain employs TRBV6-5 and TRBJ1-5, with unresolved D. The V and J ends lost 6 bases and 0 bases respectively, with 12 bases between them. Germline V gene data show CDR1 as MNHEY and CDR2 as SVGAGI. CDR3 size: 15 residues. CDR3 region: CASRNSANSNQPQHF. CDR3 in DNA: TGTGCCAGCAGAAACAGTGCTAATAGCAATCAGCCCCAGCATTTT.

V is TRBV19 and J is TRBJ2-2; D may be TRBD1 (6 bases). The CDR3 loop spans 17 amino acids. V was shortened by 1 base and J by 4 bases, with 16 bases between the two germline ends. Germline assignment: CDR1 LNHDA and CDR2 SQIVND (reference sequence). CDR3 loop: CASSIGTAVGITGELFF. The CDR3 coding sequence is TGTGCCAGTAGTATAGGGACAGCTGTAGGGATCACCGGGGAGCTGTTTTTT. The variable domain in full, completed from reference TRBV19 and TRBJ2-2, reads DGGITQSPKYLFRKEGQNVTLSCEQNLNHDAMYWYRQDPGQGLRLIYYSQIVNDFQKGDIAEGYSVSREKKESFPLTVTSAQKNPTAFYLCASSIGTAVGITGELFFGEGSRLTVL.

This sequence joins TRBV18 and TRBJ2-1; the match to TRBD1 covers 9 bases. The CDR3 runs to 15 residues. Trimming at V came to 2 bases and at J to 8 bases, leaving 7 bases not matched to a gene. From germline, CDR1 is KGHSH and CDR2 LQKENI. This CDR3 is CASSPGDRELYEQFF. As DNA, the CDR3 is TGTGCCAGCTCACCAGGGGACAGGGAGTTATATGAGCAGTTCTTC.

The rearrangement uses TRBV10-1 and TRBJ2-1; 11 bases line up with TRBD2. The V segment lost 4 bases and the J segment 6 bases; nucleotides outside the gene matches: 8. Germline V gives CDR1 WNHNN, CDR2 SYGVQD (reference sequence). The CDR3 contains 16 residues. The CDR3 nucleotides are TGCGCCAGCAGTGTTAGCGGGGGGGCCTCGCCCAATGAGCAGTTCTTC. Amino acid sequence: CASSVSGGASPNEQFF.

The CDR3 region is CASSPGQGIPETQYF. The CDR3 DNA sequence: TGCGCCAGCAGCCCGGGACAGGGGATCCCAGAGACCCAGTACTTC. This chain connects TRBV5-1 to TRBJ2-5; 10 nucleotides line up with TRBD1. The ends lost 4 bases at V and 4 bases at J; junction bases unmatched: 7. CDR3 length: 15 amino acids. Germline values: CDR1 SGHRS, CDR2 YFSETQ.

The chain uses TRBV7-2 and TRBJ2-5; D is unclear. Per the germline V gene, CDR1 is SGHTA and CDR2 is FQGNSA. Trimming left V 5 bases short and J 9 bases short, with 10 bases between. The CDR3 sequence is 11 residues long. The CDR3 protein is CASSRSEAQYF. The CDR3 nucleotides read TGTGCCAGCAGCCGTAGTGAGGCCCAGTACTTC. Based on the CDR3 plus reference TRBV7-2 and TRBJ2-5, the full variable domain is GAGVSQSPSNKVTEKGKDVELRCDPISGHTALYWYRQSLGQGLEFLIYFQGNSAPDKSGLPSDRFSAERTGGSVSTLTIQRTQQEDSAVYLCASSRSEAQYFGPGTRLLVL.

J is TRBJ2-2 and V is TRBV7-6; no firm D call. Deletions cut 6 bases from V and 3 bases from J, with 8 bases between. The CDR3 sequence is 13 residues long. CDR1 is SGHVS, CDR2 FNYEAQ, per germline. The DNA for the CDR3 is TGTGCCAGCAGGAGGACGGACACCGGGGAGCTGTTTTTT. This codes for CASRRTDTGELFF. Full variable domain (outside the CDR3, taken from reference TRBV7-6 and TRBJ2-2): GAGVSQSPRYKVTKRGQDVALRCDPISGHVSLYWYRQALGQGPEFLTYFNYEAQQDKSGLPNDRFSAERPEGSISTLTIQRTEQRDSAMYRCASRRTDTGELFFGEGSRLTVL.

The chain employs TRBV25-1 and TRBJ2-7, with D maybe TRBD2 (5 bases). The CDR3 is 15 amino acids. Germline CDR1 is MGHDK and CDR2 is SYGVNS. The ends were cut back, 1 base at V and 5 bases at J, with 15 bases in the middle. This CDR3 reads CASSEWSSGMDEQYF. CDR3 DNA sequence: TGTGCCAGCAGTGAATGGTCATCGGGAATGGACGAGCAGTACTTC.

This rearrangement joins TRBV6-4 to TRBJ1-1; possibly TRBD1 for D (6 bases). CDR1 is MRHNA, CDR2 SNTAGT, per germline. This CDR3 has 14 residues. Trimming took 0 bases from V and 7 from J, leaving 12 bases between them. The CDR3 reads CASSDSGEGGEAFF. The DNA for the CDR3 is TGTGCCAGCAGTGACTCAGGAGAGGGGGGTGAAGCTTTCTTT.

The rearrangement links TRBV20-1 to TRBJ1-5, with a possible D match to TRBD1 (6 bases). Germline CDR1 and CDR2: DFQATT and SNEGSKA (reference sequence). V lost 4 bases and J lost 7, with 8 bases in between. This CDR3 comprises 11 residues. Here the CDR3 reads CSAMRGQPQHF. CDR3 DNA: TGCAGTGCTATGAGGGGGCAGCCCCAGCATTTT.

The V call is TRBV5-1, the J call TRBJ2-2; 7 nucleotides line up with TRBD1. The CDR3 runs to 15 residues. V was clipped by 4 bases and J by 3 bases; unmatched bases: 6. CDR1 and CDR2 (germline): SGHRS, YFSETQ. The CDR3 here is CASSLTGTDTGELFF. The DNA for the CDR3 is TGCGCCAGCAGCCTGACAGGGACGGACACCGGGGAGCTGTTTTTT.

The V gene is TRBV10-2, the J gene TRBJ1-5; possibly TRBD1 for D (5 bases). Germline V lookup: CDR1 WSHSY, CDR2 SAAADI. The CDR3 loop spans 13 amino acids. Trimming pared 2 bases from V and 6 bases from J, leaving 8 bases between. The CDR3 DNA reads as TGCGCCAGCAGTGAGAGCAGGGCTCAGCCCCAGCATTTT. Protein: CASSESRAQPQHF.

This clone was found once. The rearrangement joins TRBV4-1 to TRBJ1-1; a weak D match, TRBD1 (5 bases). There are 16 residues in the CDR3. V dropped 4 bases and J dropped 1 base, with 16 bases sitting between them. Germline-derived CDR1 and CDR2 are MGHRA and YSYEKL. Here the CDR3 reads CASSRGTQRPNTEAFF. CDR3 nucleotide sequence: TGCGCCAGCAGCCGAGGGACTCAGAGACCGAACACTGAAGCTTTCTTT.

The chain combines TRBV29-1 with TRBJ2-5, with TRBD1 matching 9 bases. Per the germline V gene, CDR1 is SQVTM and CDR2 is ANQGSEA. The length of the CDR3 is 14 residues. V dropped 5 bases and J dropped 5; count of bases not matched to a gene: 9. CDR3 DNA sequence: TGCAGCGTTCGTGCCGGGACAGGGAAGGAGACCCAGTACTTC. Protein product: CSVRAGTGKETQYF.

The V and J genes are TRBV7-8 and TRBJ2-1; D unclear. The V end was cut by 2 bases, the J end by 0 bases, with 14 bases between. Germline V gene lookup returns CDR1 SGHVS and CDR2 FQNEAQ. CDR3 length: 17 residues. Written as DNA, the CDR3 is TGTGCCAGCAGCTTACCGCTCAGATTAAGCTCCTACAATGAGCAGTTCTTC. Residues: CASSLPLRLSSYNEQFF.

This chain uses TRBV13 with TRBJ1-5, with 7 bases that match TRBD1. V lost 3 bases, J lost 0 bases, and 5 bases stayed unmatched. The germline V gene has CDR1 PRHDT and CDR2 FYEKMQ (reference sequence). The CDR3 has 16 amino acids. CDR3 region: CASSFRRGHSNQPQHF. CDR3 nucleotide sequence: TGTGCCAGCAGCTTCCGAAGGGGGCATAGCAATCAGCCCCAGCATTTT.

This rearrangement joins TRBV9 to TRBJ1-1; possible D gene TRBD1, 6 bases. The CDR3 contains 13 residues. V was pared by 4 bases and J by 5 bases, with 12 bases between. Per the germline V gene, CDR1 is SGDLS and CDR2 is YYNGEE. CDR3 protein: CASSLGGDTEAFF. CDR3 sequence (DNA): TGTGCCAGCAGCCTAGGGGGGGATACTGAAGCTTTCTTT. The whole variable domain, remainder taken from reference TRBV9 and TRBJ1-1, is DSGVTQTPKHLITATGQRVTLRCSPRSGDLSVYWYQQSLDQGLQFLIQYYNGEERAKGNILERFSAQQFPDLHSELNLSSLELGDSALYFCASSLGGDTEAFFGQGTRLTVV.

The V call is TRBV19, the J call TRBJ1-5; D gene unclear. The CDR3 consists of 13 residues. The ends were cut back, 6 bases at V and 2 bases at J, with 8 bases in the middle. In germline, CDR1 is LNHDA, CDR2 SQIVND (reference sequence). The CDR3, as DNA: TGTGCCAGTAGACGGGCCGGCAATCAGCCCCAGCATTTT. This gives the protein CASRRAGNQPQHF.

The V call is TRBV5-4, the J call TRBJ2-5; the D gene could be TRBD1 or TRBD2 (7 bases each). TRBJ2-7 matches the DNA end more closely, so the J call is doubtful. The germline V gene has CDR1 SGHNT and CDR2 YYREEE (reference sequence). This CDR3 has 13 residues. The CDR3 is CASSLGGGHEQYF. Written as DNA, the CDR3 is TGTGCCAGCAGTCTGGGAGGGGGCCACGAGCAGTACTTC.

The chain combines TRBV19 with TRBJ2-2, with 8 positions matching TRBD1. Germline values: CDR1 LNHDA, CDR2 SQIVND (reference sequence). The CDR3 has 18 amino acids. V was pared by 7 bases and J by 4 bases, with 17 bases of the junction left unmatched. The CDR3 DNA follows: TGTGCCAGTACTCTCCGGGACAGGCTTTTCCCCACCACCGGGGAGCTGTTTTTT. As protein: CASTLRDRLFPTTGELFF.

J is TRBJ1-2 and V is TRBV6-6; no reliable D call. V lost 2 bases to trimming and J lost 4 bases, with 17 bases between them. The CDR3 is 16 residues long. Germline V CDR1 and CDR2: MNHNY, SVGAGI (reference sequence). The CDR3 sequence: CASSYPTSGTGYGYTF. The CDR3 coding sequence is TGTGCCAGCAGTTACCCCACGTCGGGCACGGGCTATGGCTACACCTTC.

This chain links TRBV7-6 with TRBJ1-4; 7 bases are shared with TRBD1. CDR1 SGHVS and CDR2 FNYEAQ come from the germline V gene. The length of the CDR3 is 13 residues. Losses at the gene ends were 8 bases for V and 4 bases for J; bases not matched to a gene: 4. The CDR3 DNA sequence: TGTGCCAGCCAGGGGGGGGGTAATGAAAAACTGTTTTTT. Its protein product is CASQGGGNEKLFF.

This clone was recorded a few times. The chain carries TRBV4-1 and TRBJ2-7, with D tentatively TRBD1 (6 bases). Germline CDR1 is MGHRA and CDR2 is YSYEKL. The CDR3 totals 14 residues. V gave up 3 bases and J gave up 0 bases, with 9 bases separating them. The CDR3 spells CASSQGTNSYEQYF. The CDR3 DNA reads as TGCGCCAGCAGCCAGGGGACAAACTCCTACGAGCAGTACTTC.

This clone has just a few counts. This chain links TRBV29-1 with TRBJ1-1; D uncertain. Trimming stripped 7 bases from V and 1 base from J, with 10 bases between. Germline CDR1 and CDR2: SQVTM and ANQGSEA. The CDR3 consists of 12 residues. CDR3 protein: CSGKKGNTEAFF. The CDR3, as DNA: TGCAGCGGTAAGAAAGGGAACACTGAAGCTTTCTTT.

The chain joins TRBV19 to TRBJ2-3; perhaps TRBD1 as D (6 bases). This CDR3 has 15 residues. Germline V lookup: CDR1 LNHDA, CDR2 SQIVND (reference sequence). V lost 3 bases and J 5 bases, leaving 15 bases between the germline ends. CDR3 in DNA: TGTGCCAGTAGTATTGGCAGGGGAATGGTAGATACGCAGTATTTT. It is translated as CASSIGRGMVDTQYF.

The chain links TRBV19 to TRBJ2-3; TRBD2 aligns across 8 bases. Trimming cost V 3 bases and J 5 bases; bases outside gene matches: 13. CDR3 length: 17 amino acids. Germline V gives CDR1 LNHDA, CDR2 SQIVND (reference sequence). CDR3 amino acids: CASSISSRRGAGDTQYF. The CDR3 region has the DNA TGTGCCAGTAGTATTTCCTCCAGGCGGGGGGCGGGAGATACGCAGTATTTT.